Below, 7 T cell receptor beta chains from the same sample are listed, as sequenced in a study of beta chain features in type 1 diabetes. What was sequenced were expressed TCRB transcripts, since all of the isolated RNA had been reverse transcribed. Repertoires were generated with immunoSEQ multiplex PCR, while TCRdb's copy carries only in-frame clones and drops some. The sample yields more than 150,000 clones, approximately 10% seen once. The sample comprised central memory CD4+ T cells from blood. The origin of the receptors is a man in his late teens or twenties in good health.

This clone was seen only a few times. The chain links TRBV28 to TRBJ2-4; 10 nucleotides align to TRBD1. Germline lookup yields CDR1 MDHEN and CDR2 SYDVKM. The CDR3 spans 15 residues. J gave up 3 bases and V 5 bases, and 4 bases lay outside the gene matches. The DNA for the CDR3 is TGTGCCAGCAGTCCGGGACAGGGGAACAAAAACATTCAGTACTTC. This codes for CASSPGQGNKNIQYF.

The J gene is TRBJ2-7, the V gene TRBV27; D not resolved. Germline V gene data show CDR1 as MNHEY and CDR2 as SMNVEV (reference sequence). Trimming cost V 9 bases and J 3 bases, with 6 bases left between them. The CDR3 loop spans 10 amino acids. The CDR3 protein is CASRSYEQYF. The CDR3 DNA follows: TGTGCCAGTCGGAGCTACGAGCAGTACTTC.

This rearrangement joins TRBV27 to TRBJ2-2, with 8 bases aligning to TRBD2. Germline V gene lookup returns CDR1 MNHEY and CDR2 SMNVEV (reference sequence). Trimming at V came to 6 bases and at J to 8 bases, leaving 17 bases not matched to a gene. The CDR3 sequence is 17 residues long. CDR3 sequence reads: CASRKHRAGALAGELFF. DNA for the CDR3: TGTGCCAGCAGAAAGCACAGAGCGGGAGCCCTGGCGGGGGAGCTGTTTTTT.

This clone was counted ten times or more. The V gene is TRBV5-1, the J gene TRBJ2-1; 7 bases are a match to TRBD1. The germline CDR1 and CDR2 sequences are SGHRS and YFSETQ. This CDR3 is built from 14 residues. The V segment lost 1 base and the J segment 8 bases; nucleotides outside the gene matches: 6. The DNA of the CDR3 is TGCGCCAGCAGCTTGACCTCCGACAGGGATGAGCAGTTCTTC. As protein: CASSLTSDRDEQFF. The complete variable domain, with remaining parts taken from reference TRBV5-1 and TRBJ2-1, reads KAGVTQTPRYLIKTRGQQVTLSCSPISGHRSVSWYQQTPGQGLQFLFEYFSETQRNKGNFPGRFSGRQFSNSRSEMNVSTLELGDSALYLCASSLTSDRDEQFFGPGTRLTVL.

J is TRBJ2-3 and V is TRBV19, with D unclear. This CDR3 comprises 12 residues. V dropped 4 bases and J dropped 2 bases, with 4 bases sitting between them. CDR1 is LNHDA, CDR2 SQIVND, per germline (reference sequence). The CDR3 is CASSTFTDTQYF. CDR3 coding DNA: TGTGCCAGTAGTACCTTCACAGATACGCAGTATTTT.

This rearrangement joins TRBV30 to TRBJ2-5, with D tentatively TRBD2 (7 bases). CDR3 length: 14 residues. V was shortened by 2 bases and J by 10 bases, with 20 bases between the two germline ends. From germline, CDR1 is GTSNPN and CDR2 SVGIG (reference sequence). The CDR3 spells CAWSRRSGGRIQYF. CDR3 in DNA: TGTGCCTGGAGTCGGCGCTCGGGGGGCCGTATCCAGTACTTC.

The CDR3, as DNA: TGTGCCAGCAGCCGAGGGCAGCGTCCCATAAACACCGGGGAGCTGTTTTTT. As protein: CASSRGQRPINTGELFF. The chain joins TRBV5-4 to TRBJ2-2; possibly TRBD2 for D (5 bases). V shed 4 bases and J shed 2 bases, with 18 bases lying between them. From germline, CDR1 is SGHNT and CDR2 YYREEE (reference sequence). The CDR3 contains 17 residues. Full variable domain (remainder filled in from reference TRBV5-4 and TRBJ2-2): ETGVTQSPTHLIKTRGQQVTLRCSSQSGHNTVSWYQQALGQGPQFIFQYYREEENGRGNFPPRFSGLQFPNYSSELNVNALELDDSALYLCASSRGQRPINTGELFFGEGSRLTVL.